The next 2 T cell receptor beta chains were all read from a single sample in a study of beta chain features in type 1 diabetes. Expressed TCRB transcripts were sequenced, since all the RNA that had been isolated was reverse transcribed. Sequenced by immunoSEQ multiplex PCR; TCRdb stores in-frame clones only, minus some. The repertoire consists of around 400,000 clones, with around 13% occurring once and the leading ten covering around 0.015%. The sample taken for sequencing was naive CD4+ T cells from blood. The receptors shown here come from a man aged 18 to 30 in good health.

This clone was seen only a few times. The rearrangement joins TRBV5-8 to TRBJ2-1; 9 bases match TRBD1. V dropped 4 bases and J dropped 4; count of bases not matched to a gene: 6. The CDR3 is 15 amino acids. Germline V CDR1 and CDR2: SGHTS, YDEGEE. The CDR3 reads CASSRRTGVYNEQFF. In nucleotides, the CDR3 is TGTGCCAGCAGCCGCCGGACAGGGGTATACAATGAGCAGTTCTTC.

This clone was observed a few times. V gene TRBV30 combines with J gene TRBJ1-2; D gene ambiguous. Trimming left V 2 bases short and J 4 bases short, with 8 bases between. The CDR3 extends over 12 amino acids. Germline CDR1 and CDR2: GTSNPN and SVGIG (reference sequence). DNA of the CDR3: TGTGCCTGGAGTAATGCAGGCTATGGCTACACCTTC. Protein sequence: CAWSNAGYGYTF.